The rows below give T cell receptor beta chains drawn from one sample of a study of molecular identifiers for immune sequencing clone quantification. Each CDR3 protein is one row after TCRdb ran MiXCR on the PCR reads. Seen here are under 600,000 distinct CDR3 sequences, roughly a fifth observed once, and the top ten hold about 0.78%. The sequenced sample was naive CD8+ T cells from blood, with Jurkat cell RNA spiked in. All receptors derive from a human donor in good health. Some libraries in this study had Jurkat cell RNA spiked in. Each CDR3 is given with its conserved first and last residue. The order of the fields is D gene, V gene, J gene, clone size, CDR3 DNA, CDR3 protein. The D gene is left open where the match is weak. Expanded clones get a size class; other rows say once, few or many, or leave the size out.

.	TRBV6-5	TRBJ2-3	many	TGTGCCAGCAGTTACTCGAGTATGAACACAGATACGCAGTATTTT	CASSYSSMNTDTQYF
.	TRBV30	TRBJ2-2	.	TGTGCCTGGGGTGCCGGGAACACCTGGGAGCTGTTTTTT	CAWGAGNTWELFF
.	TRBV7-8	TRBJ2-7	many	TGTGCCAGCAGCTGGGGCCTGAACTACGAGCAGTACTTC	CASSWGLNYEQYF
TRBD2	TRBV4-3	TRBJ2-1	.	TGCGCCAGCAGCCAAGATCTTGGTAGCGGGAGGGTGGGCAATGAGCAGTTCTTC	CASSQDLGSGRVGNEQFF
TRBD1	TRBV24-1	TRBJ1-5	.	TGTGCCACTTTTAAGAGGGGGCTCAGCAATCAGCCCCAGCATTTT	CATFKRGLSNQPQHF
.	TRBV12-3/TRBV12-4	TRBJ2-3	many	TGTGCCAGCAGTTTAAGTATTGCGGGGACGCAGTATTTT	CASSLSIAGTQYF
TRBD2	TRBV20-1	TRBJ2-7	few	TGCAGTGCTAGAGATCTACGGCTAGCGGGAATGGGCGAGCAGTACTTC	CSARDLRLAGMGEQYF
.	TRBV2	TRBJ2-3	many	TGTGCCAGCAGTCCAAGGACCATAAAGGCAGATACGCAGTATTTT	CASSPRTIKADTQYF
.	TRBV4-1	TRBJ1-2	few	TGCGCCAGCAGCCAAGATCAACAGGGAATTTGGTATGGCTACACCTTC	CASSQDQQGIWYGYTF
.	TRBV20-1	TRBJ1-4	many	TGCAGTGCTAGAGATTGGGAAGGTCCGGGGGGTGAAAAACTGTTTTTT	CSARDWEGPGGEKLFF
.	TRBV6-2/TRBV6-3	TRBJ1-5	.	TGTGCCAGCGGTTACGGGGAAATGATGAATAGCAATCAGCCCCAGCATTTT	CASGYGEMMNSNQPQHF
TRBD2	TRBV7-3	TRBJ2-3	many	TGTGCCAGCAGCTCCGGGACTAGCTACACAGATACGCAGTATTTT	CASSSGTSYTDTQYF
TRBD2	TRBV9	TRBJ2-1	many	TGTGCCAGCAGCGTAGGCCTTAGCGGGGCCTACAATGAGCAGTTCTTC	CASSVGLSGAYNEQFF
.	TRBV4-1	TRBJ1-1	.	TGCGCCAGCAGCCAAGATCTTCAGGGTAGGACTGAAGTTTTCTTT	CASSQDLQGRTEVFF
.	TRBV6-5	TRBJ2-7	.	TGTGCCAGCAGCCCCTCCGCCGGATCCGACGAGCAGTACTTC	CASSPSAGSDEQYF
TRBD1	TRBV7-2	TRBJ2-7	.	TGTACCAGCAGCTCTGCCCCACAGGGGTTCCCCTACGGGCAGTACTTC	CTSSSAPQGFPYGQYF
TRBD1	TRBV20-1	TRBJ2-7	few	TGCAGTGCTTTAGGGACAGGGGACTTCTACGAGCAGTACTTC	CSALGTGDFYEQYF
TRBD2	TRBV20-1	TRBJ2-2	few	TGCAGTGCTAGAGGGGTCATGGACCGGAGCGGGGGGGATAACACCGGGGAGCTGTTTTTT	CSARGVMDRSGGDNTGELFF
TRBD1	TRBV7-9	TRBJ1-2	many	TGTGCCAGCAGCTCGGACAGGGTTGTCGGCTACACCTTC	CASSSDRVVGYTF
.	TRBV29-1	TRBJ2-2	many	TGCAGCGTCTTGCAAACCGGGGAGCTGTTTTTT	CSVLQTGELFF
.	TRBV4-3	TRBJ2-7	many	TGCGCCAGCAGCCAAGTATGGTGGCAGGGCCCCTACGAGCAGTACTTC	CASSQVWWQGPYEQYF
.	TRBV6-5	TRBJ1-1	.	TGTGCCAGCAGTTACACGACGACAGGGAACACTGAAGCTTTCTTT	CASSYTTTGNTEAFF
.	TRBV4-1	TRBJ2-1	few	TGCGCCAGCAGCCAAGAAAGGGACTACAATGAGCAGTTCTTC	CASSQERDYNEQFF
.	TRBV27	TRBJ2-7	few	TGTGCCAGCAGTTTTACCGGGACCTCAATCTACGAGCAGTACTTC	CASSFTGTSIYEQYF
TRBD1	TRBV30	TRBJ1-5	many	TGTGCCTGTGCAGGGGGTTTCAATCAGCCCCAGCATTTT	CACAGGFNQPQHF
.	TRBV27	TRBJ2-3	.	TGTGCCAGCAGTTTCCAACAGAGCACAGATACGCAGTATTTT	CASSFQQSTDTQYF
.	TRBV4-3	TRBJ2-2	many	TGCGCCAGCAGCCAAGATCGCGGGAACACCGGGGAGCTGTTTTTT	CASSQDRGNTGELFF
.	TRBV14	TRBJ1-1	many	TGTGCCAGCAGCCAAGTTCCCAGGAACACTGAAGCTTTCTTT	CASSQVPRNTEAFF
TRBD1	TRBV13	TRBJ1-1	few	TGTGCCAGCAGCTTTGGACAGGGTAGTGGTGAAGCTTTCTTT	CASSFGQGSGEAFF
.	TRBV5-1	TRBJ1-1	.	TGCACCAGCAGCTCGGAATCGGTCTACACTGAAGCTTTCTTT	CTSSSESVYTEAFF
.	TRBV25-1	TRBJ1-1	.	TGTGCCAGCAGTGAACACAAGGACAACAAAGCTTTCTTT	CASSEHKDNKAFF
.	TRBV24-1	TRBJ2-1	.	TGTGCCACCAGTGATACTGCCAATGAGCAGTTCTTC	CATSDTANEQFF
.	TRBV12-3/TRBV12-4	TRBJ1-5	.	TGTGCCAGCAGTTTTGATGCGGCAGCCCCCAATCAGCCCCAGCATTTT	CASSFDAAAPNQPQHF
TRBD1	TRBV27	TRBJ2-1	once	TGTGCCAGCAGTCCCGGGACAGCCATCTACAGTGAGCAGTTCTTC	CASSPGTAIYSEQFF
.	TRBV7-2	TRBJ1-6	few	TGTGCCAGCAGCTTAAGGGAGGGCAATTATTCACCCCTCCACTTT	CASSLREGNYSPLHF
TRBD1	TRBV3-1	TRBJ2-1	few	TGTGCCAGCAGCCAAGGCGCGACAGGGGCCCTGCTTTACAATGAGCAGTTCTTC	CASSQGATGALLYNEQFF
.	TRBV13	TRBJ2-2	many	TGTGCCAGCAGCTTAGAAACAATGGAGCTGTTTTTT	CASSLETMELFF
.	TRBV4-1	TRBJ1-4	.	TGCGCCAGCAGCCAAGAGGAGACACATAATGAAAAACTGTTTTTT	CASSQEETHNEKLFF
.	TRBV20-1	TRBJ2-7	few	TGCAGTGCTAGAGTAAGAGGGCACTATTCCTACGAGCAGTACTTC	CSARVRGHYSYEQYF
TRBD1	TRBV19	TRBJ2-7	.	TGTGCCAGTAGGGCGGGACAGGGGGGTACCTACGAGCAGTACTTC	CASRAGQGGTYEQYF
.	TRBV6-5	TRBJ2-7	many	TGTGCCAGCACATGGGGGAACGAGCAGTACTTC	CASTWGNEQYF
.	TRBV7-9	TRBJ1-1	once	TGTGCCAGCAGCTTATCGGAACAGGGAAGGTCTGAAGCTTTCTTT	CASSLSEQGRSEAFF
TRBD1	TRBV28	TRBJ2-7	many	TGTGCCAGCAGCCTAGGACAGGGACAAGCCTACGAGCAGTACTTC	CASSLGQGQAYEQYF
TRBD2	TRBV11-2	TRBJ2-2	few	TGTGCCAGCAGAATGACTAGCGGGAACACCGGGGAGCTGTTTTTT	CASRMTSGNTGELFF
.	TRBV7-6	TRBJ2-7	few	TGTGCCAGCAGCTTAGGACACCGCTACGAGCAGTACTTC	CASSLGHRYEQYF
TRBD1	TRBV12-3/TRBV12-4	TRBJ2-3	many	TGTGCCAGCATCCGACAGGGGTATCAAGATACGCAGTATTTT	CASIRQGYQDTQYF
.	TRBV6-6	TRBJ2-4	many	TGTGCCAGCAGTTACCCTGAACGGGACCCTCTAGCCAAAAACATTCAGTACTTC	CASSYPERDPLAKNIQYF
.	TRBV25-1	TRBJ1-1	many	TGTGCCAGCAGTGTCTCCCTCACTCGGACTGAAGCTTTCTTT	CASSVSLTRTEAFF
.	TRBV7-3	TRBJ2-6	.	TGTGCCAGCAGCACCACAGGGTCCGCCAACGTCCTGACTTTC	CASSTTGSANVLTF
.	TRBV4-1	TRBJ1-5	few	TGCGCCAGCAGCCAAGATGAGGGGGGTGGCAATCAGCCCCAGCATTTT	CASSQDEGGGNQPQHF
.	TRBV4-1	TRBJ2-3	.	TGCGCCAGCAGCCAAGTTCACAGCACAGATACGCAGTATTTT	CASSQVHSTDTQYF
.	TRBV12-3/TRBV12-4	TRBJ2-3	few	TGTGCCAGCAGTTTGTTGTCTAGCACAGATACGCAGTATTTT	CASSLLSSTDTQYF
.	TRBV7-2	TRBJ2-1	many	TGTGCCAGCAGCTTGTCAGGCCATGAGCAGTTCTTC	CASSLSGHEQFF
.	TRBV6-5	TRBJ1-1	many	TGTGCCAGCAGTTACACGAAGGGGGGGACTGAAGCTTTCTTT	CASSYTKGGTEAFF
.	TRBV30	TRBJ1-6	.	TGTGCCTGGAGTGTCATTCAAGGGCCTTCACCCCTCCACTTT	CAWSVIQGPSPLHF